This T cell receptor (beta chain) was profiled in a study of cytotoxic CD8 clonotypes in ibrutinib-treated CLL. Study background: For this cohort, patients were roughly eleven relapsed/refractory and approximately 14 treatment-naive, while about 17 were IGHV unmutated. Results showed roughly 24 partial and 2 complete responses; following median 68 months, around 15 remained remitted, approximately twelve advanced.

This clone was observed a single time. Its target is unknown. Findings of the study overall: The study found public clonotypes uncommon, contracting or stable on treatment.

The planned depth of sequencing spanned 1 in 200,000 to 1 in 1 million T cells. The repertoire was sequenced with immunoSEQ multiplex PCR; TCRdb's copy has only in-frame clones and lacks some. The repertoire consists of fewer than 150,000 clones, with approximately 81% occurring once and the leading ten covering 2.5% to 3.5%. This CDR3 has 14 residues. The germline CDR1 and CDR2 sequences are SGHVS and FNYEAQ. V was cut by 3 bases and J by 3 bases, with 12 bases left in between. The sequenced sample was PBMCs, obtained after 24 months of ibrutinib treatment. This chain joins TRBV7-6 and TRBJ2-7; TRBD1 might be the D (7 bases). The origin of this receptor is a human donor with chronic lymphocytic leukemia. The CDR3 here is CASSLVRDSYEQYF. The CDR3 bases are TGTGCCAGCAGCTTGGTGCGGGACAGCTACGAGCAGTACTTC.